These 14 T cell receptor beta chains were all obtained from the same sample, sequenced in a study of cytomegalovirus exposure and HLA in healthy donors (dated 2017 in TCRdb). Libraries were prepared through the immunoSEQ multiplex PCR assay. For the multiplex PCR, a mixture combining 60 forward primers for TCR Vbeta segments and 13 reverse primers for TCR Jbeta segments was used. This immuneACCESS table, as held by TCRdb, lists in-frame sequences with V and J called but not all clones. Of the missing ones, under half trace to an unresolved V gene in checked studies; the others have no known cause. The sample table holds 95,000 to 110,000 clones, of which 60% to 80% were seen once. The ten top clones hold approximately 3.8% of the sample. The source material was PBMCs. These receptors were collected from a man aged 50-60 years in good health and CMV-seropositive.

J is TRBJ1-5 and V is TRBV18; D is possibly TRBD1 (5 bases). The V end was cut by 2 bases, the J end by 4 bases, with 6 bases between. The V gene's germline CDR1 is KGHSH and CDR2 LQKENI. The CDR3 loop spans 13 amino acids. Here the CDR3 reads CASSPDRNQPQHF. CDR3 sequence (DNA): TGTGCCAGCTCACCAGACAGAAATCAGCCCCAGCATTTT.

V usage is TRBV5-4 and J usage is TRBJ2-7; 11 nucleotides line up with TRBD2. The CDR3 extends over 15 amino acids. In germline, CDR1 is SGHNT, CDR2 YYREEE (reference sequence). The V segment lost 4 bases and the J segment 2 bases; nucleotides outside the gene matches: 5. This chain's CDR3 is CASSTGLAAAYEQYF. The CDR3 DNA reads TGTGCCAGCAGCACGGGACTAGCGGCGGCCTACGAGCAGTACTTC.

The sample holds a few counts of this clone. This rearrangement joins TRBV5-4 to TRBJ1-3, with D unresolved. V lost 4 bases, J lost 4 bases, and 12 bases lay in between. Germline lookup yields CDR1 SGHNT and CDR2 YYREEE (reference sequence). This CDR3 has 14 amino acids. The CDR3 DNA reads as TGTGCCAGCAGCGACACGAGGGAAGGAAACACCATATATTTT. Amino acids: CASSDTREGNTIYF. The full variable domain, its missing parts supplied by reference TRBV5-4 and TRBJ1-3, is ETGVTQSPTHLIKTRGQQVTLRCSSQSGHNTVSWYQQALGQGPQFIFQYYREEENGRGNFPPRFSGLQFPNYSSELNVNALELDDSALYLCASSDTREGNTIYFGEGSWLTVV.

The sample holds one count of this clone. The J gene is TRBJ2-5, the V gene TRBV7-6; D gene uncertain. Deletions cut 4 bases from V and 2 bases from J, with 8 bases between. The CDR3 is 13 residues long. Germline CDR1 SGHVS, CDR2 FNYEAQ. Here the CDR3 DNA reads TGTGCCAGCAGCTCCTTGTCTCAAGAGACCCAGTACTTC. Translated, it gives CASSSLSQETQYF.

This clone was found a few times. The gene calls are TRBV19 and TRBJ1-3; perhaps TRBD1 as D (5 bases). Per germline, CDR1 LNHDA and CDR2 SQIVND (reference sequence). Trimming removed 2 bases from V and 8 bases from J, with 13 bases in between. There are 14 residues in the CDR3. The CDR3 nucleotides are TGTGCCAGTAGTATACCAGGGCGGAGAGACACCATATATTTT. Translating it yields CASSIPGRRDTIYF. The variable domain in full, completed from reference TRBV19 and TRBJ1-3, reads DGGITQSPKYLFRKEGQNVTLSCEQNLNHDAMYWYRQDPGQGLRLIYYSQIVNDFQKGDIAEGYSVSREKKESFPLTVTSAQKNPTAFYLCASSIPGRRDTIYFGEGSWLTVV.

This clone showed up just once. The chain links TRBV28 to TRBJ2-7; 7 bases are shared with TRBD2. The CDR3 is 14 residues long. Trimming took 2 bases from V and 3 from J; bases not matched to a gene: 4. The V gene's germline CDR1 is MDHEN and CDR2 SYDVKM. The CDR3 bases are TGTGCCAGCAGTTTACAGGGAGGGCGCTACGAGCAGTACTTC. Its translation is CASSLQGGRYEQYF.

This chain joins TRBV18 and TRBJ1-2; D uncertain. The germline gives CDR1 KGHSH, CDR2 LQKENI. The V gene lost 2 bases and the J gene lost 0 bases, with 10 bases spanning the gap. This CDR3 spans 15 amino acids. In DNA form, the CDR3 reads TGTGCCAGCTCACCAGAGGGTGAGGCTAACTATGGCTACACCTTC. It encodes CASSPEGEANYGYTF.

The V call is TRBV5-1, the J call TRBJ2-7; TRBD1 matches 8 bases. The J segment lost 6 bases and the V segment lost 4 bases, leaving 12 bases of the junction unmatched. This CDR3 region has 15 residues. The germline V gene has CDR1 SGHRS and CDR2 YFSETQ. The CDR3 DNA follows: TGCGCCAGCAGCGATCCTGGACAGGGACTCTCCGAGCAGTACTTC. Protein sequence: CASSDPGQGLSEQYF.

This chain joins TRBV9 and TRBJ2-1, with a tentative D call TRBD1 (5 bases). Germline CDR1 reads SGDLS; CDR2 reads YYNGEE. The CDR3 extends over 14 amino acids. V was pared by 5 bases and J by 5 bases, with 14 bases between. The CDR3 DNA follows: TGTGCCAGCAGTGATTTCGGACATGACAATGAGCAGTTCTTC. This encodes CASSDFGHDNEQFF.

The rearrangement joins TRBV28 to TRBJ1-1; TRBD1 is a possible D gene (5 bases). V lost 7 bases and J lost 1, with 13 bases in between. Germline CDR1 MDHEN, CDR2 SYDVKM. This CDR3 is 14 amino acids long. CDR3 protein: CASTLLQENTEAFF. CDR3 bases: TGTGCCAGCACACTCCTACAGGAGAACACTGAAGCTTTCTTT.

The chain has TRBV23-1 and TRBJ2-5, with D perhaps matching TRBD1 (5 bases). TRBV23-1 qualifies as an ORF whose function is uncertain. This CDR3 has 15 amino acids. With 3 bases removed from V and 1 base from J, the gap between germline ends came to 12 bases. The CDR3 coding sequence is TGCGCCAGCAGTCAGAACCAGACAGTCCAAGAGACCCAGTACTTC. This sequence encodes CASSQNQTVQETQYF.

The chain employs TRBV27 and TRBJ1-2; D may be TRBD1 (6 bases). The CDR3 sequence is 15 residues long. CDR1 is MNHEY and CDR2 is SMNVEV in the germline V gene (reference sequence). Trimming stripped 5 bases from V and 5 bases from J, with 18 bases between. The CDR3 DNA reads TGTGCCAGCAGTGTACAGGGCCCCATAGGGTATGGCTACACCTTC. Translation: CASSVQGPIGYGYTF.

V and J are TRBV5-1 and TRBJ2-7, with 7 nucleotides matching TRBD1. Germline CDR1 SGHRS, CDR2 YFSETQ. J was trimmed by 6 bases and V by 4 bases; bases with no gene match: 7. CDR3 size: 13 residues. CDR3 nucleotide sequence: TGCGCCAGCAGCCCCCAGGCAGGGGGCGAGCAGTACTTC. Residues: CASSPQAGGEQYF.

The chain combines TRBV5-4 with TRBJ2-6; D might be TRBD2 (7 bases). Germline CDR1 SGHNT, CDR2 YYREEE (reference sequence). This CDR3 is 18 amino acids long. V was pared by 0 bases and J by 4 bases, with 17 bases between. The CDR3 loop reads CASSLDRLGGGGANVLTF. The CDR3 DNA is TGTGCCAGCAGCTTGGACCGACTGGGGGGGGGCGGGGCCAACGTCCTGACTTTC.